The 30 T cell receptor beta chains listed next were all sequenced from one sample in a study of T cell repertoires in cytomegalovirus infection. TCRdb redid the calling of the reads with MiXCR, one entry per CDR3 protein. The data show some 940,000 distinct CDR3 sequences, approximately 30% seen once. For these TCRs, the target antigens are not known. Specimen: cultured CD8+ T cells from PBMCs, collected from culture after CMV antigen stimulation. The receptor set was obtained from a human donor in good health (CMV status not recorded). Some clones in this sample may be carry-over from other donors' samples.

The CDR3 DNA follows: TGTGCCAGTACCGCGGGACTTGCGAACACAGATACGCAGTATTTT. This translates into CASTAGLANTDTQYF. This chain joins TRBV19 and TRBJ2-3, with D possibly being TRBD2 (6 bases). This CDR3 has 15 amino acids. CDR1 and CDR2 from the germline V gene are LNHDA and SQIVND (reference sequence). The V gene lost 7 bases and the J gene lost 2 bases, with 16 bases spanning the gap.

The chain employs TRBV6-6 and TRBJ1-2, with D perhaps matching TRBD1 (5 bases). CDR3 length: 14 residues. The germline V gene encodes CDR1 MNHNY and CDR2 SVGAGI (reference sequence). V gave up 0 bases and J gave up 7 bases, with 12 bases separating them. The CDR3 protein is CASSYSITQGGYTF. DNA of the CDR3: TGTGCCAGCAGTTACTCGATTACCCAGGGTGGCTACACCTTC.

V gene TRBV20-1 combines with J gene TRBJ1-2; 7 bases are shared with TRBD1. With 5 bases clipped from V and 1 base from J, the junction kept 4 bases outside the gene matches. This CDR3 has 13 residues. Germline lookup yields CDR1 DFQATT and CDR2 SNEGSKA (reference sequence). For the CDR3, the DNA is TGCAGTGCTTCCGGGACAGTTAACTATGGCTACACCTTC. Protein sequence: CSASGTVNYGYTF.

This rearrangement joins TRBV7-6 to TRBJ1-2, with TRBD1 identical over 8 bases. This CDR3 has 16 residues. CDR1 and CDR2 from the germline V gene are SGHVS and FNYEAQ. V was clipped by 0 bases and J by 6 bases; unmatched bases: 9. As DNA, the CDR3 is TGTGCCAGCAGCTTAGCCTATACAACAGGGGGAGATGGCTACACCTTC. Translated, it gives CASSLAYTTGGDGYTF.

The chain links TRBV6-2 or TRBV6-3 to TRBJ2-5; a weak D match, TRBD1 (5 bases). This CDR3 has 14 residues. Germline CDR1 MNHEY, CDR2 SVGEGT. Trimming stripped 1 base from V and 4 bases from J, with 10 bases between. CDR3 sequence reads: CASSYFQGGETQYF. The CDR3 DNA reads as TGTGCCAGCAGTTACTTCCAGGGCGGAGAGACCCAGTACTTC.

The chain carries TRBV7-9 and TRBJ2-3; no definite D call. CDR1 and CDR2 from the germline V gene are SEHNR and FQNEAQ (reference sequence). This CDR3 is built from 13 residues. V lost 5 bases and J lost 0, with 6 bases in between. CDR3 DNA: TGTGCCAGCAGCGGAGCGAGCACAGATACGCAGTATTTT. This encodes CASSGASTDTQYF.

This clonotype occurred many times. The genes are TRBV7-2 and TRBJ2-2; D tentatively fits TRBD1 or TRBD2 (6 bases each). The germline V gene encodes CDR1 SGHTA and CDR2 FQGNSA. The CDR3 loop spans 17 amino acids. Trimming left V 3 bases short and J 0 bases short, with 14 bases between. The CDR3 loop is CASSFPRGLPNTGELFF. The CDR3 DNA sequence: TGTGCCAGCAGCTTTCCCCGGGGGCTACCGAACACCGGGGAGCTGTTTTTT.

The chain links TRBV10-3 to TRBJ1-1; maybe TRBD1 (6 bases). This CDR3 contains 13 residues. Germline V CDR1 and CDR2: ENHRY, SYGVKD. The ends were cut back, 10 bases at V and 1 base at J, with 13 bases in the middle. The CDR3 DNA sequence: TGTGCCACCAGACAGGACAGGAACACTGAAGCTTTCTTT. This translates into CATRQDRNTEAFF.

This rearrangement joins TRBV9 to TRBJ2-5; the match to TRBD1 covers 8 bases. V trimming: 4 bases; J trimming: 6 bases; junction bases outside the gene matches: 5. CDR3 length: 13 amino acids. CDR1 SGDLS and CDR2 YYNGEE come from the germline V gene. CDR3 in DNA: TGTGCCAGCAGCCCAGGACAGGGAAAGACCCAGTACTTC. Translated: CASSPGQGKTQYF.

V is TRBV6-2 or TRBV6-3 and J is TRBJ2-5, with a tentative D call TRBD2 (5 bases). The CDR3 contains 14 residues. Trimming cost V 2 bases and J 5 bases, with 12 bases left between them. Germline CDR1 MNHEY, CDR2 SVGEGT. CDR3: CASSYPATGETQYF. The DNA for the CDR3 is TGTGCCAGCAGTTACCCTGCCACGGGGGAGACCCAGTACTTC.

This clonotype was counted ten times or more. The rearrangement links TRBV7-8 to TRBJ2-2; TRBD2 is a possible D gene (6 bases). The CDR3 runs 15 residues. Germline CDR1 SGHVS, CDR2 FQNEAQ. Trimming removed 5 bases at V and 2 bases at J, with 12 bases between. The CDR3 nucleotides are TGTGCCAGCAGCGACGGGGACTTAAACACCGGGGAGCTGTTTTTT. Amino acids: CASSDGDLNTGELFF.

V usage is TRBV7-9 and J usage is TRBJ2-7; D might be TRBD1 (6 bases). Trimming pared 2 bases from V and 6 bases from J, leaving 8 bases between. From germline, CDR1 is SEHNR and CDR2 FQNEAQ (reference sequence). CDR3 size: 12 residues. This chain's CDR3 is CASSLSRGEQYV. CDR3 DNA sequence: TGTGCCAGCAGCTTAAGCAGGGGCGAGCAGTACGTC.

A few counts support this clonotype. J is TRBJ2-7 and V is TRBV6-5, with D perhaps matching TRBD2 (6 bases). The germline gives CDR1 MNHEY, CDR2 SVGAGI. Trimming shortened V by 5 bases and J by 3 bases, and 11 bases separated the two germline ends. The CDR3 extends over 13 amino acids. Written as DNA, the CDR3 is TGTGCCAGCAGTCAGGGACTCATCTACGAGCAGTACTTC. This codes for CASSQGLIYEQYF.

This rearrangement joins TRBV20-1 to TRBJ2-6, with TRBD1 matching over 7 bases. CDR3 length: 22 residues. The trim removed 0 bases at V and 3 bases at J, leaving 23 bases unmatched. CDR1 and CDR2 (germline): DFQATT, SNEGSKA (reference sequence). CDR3 in amino acids: CSARDPVTGISGHPFGANVLTF. The CDR3 DNA is TGCAGTGCTAGAGATCCCGTGACAGGGATCTCTGGCCACCCTTTTGGGGCCAACGTCCTGACTTTC.

There are a few counts of this clonotype. The chain is built from TRBV7-8 and TRBJ1-5, with TRBD1 identical over 7 bases. CDR1 is SGHVS, CDR2 FQNEAQ, per germline. The CDR3 contains 14 residues. The V and J ends lost 6 bases and 2 bases, in that order; junction bases with no gene match: 4. The CDR3 region has the DNA TGTGCCAGCAGATATGGACAGGGCAATCAGCCCCAGCATTTT. Translating gives CASRYGQGNQPQHF.

This clonotype showed up many times. This chain links TRBV12-3 or TRBV12-4 with TRBJ2-1; D may be TRBD2 (5 bases). CDR3 length equals 15 residues. Between the trimmed V and J ends, which lost 6 bases and 0 bases, there was a span of 12 bases. CDR3 region: CASSAGESSYNEQFF. In DNA form, the CDR3 reads TGTGCCAGCAGCGCCGGGGAGAGCTCCTACAATGAGCAGTTCTTC.

V usage is TRBV9 and J usage is TRBJ2-4; no clear D. V lost 3 bases and J 8 bases, leaving 12 bases between the germline ends. The CDR3 totals 13 residues. The germline V gene has CDR1 SGDLS and CDR2 YYNGEE. This CDR3 is CASSALLMDIQYF. In nucleotides, the CDR3 is TGTGCCAGCAGCGCCCTACTTATGGACATTCAGTACTTC.

This sequence joins TRBV2 and TRBJ2-5, with D unresolved. CDR1 SNHLY and CDR2 FYNNEI come from the germline V gene. The CDR3 has 15 amino acids. Deletions cut 1 base from V and 5 bases from J, with 14 bases between. CDR3 region: CASSEVGGVGETQYF. Here the CDR3 DNA reads TGTGCCAGCAGTGAAGTGGGTGGGGTCGGCGAGACCCAGTACTTC.

The table lists this clonotype with many counts. The chain uses TRBV12-3 or TRBV12-4 and TRBJ2-7; perhaps TRBD1 as D (6 bases). This CDR3 spans 14 amino acids. Deletions cut 5 bases from V and 2 bases from J, with 13 bases between. The CDR3 sequence is CASSPTGNPYEQYF. CDR3 coding DNA: TGTGCCAGCAGTCCCACAGGGAACCCCTACGAGCAGTACTTC.

In this sample, this clonotype turned up many times. The chain links TRBV28 to TRBJ2-6; D is perhaps TRBD2 (5 bases). The CDR3 totals 19 residues. Trimming removed 2 bases at V and 0 bases at J, with 17 bases between. Germline-derived CDR1 and CDR2 are MDHEN and SYDVKM. The CDR3 is CASSLEEEKDPSGANVLTF. CDR3 DNA sequence: TGTGCCAGCAGTTTAGAGGAGGAAAAGGACCCCTCTGGGGCCAACGTCCTGACTTTC.

The V gene is TRBV7-6, the J gene TRBJ2-3; 8 bases align to TRBD2. CDR3 length: 16 amino acids. Trimming at V came to 5 bases and at J to 2 bases, leaving 9 bases not matched to a gene. Looked up from germline, CDR1 is SGHVS and CDR2 is FNYEAQ. The CDR3 loop reads CASSAYRRGATDTQYF. The CDR3 bases are TGTGCCAGCAGCGCCTATCGGCGGGGGGCCACAGATACGCAGTATTTT.

In its sample, this clonotype was seen a few times. The chain employs TRBV6-2 or TRBV6-3 and TRBJ1-6; the match to TRBD1 covers 11 bases. The CDR3 sequence is 14 residues long. Trimming at V came to 4 bases and at J to 10 bases, leaving 3 bases not matched to a gene. CDR1 MNHEY and CDR2 SVGEGT come from the germline V gene. This chain's CDR3 is CASSWDRGGSPLHF. In DNA, the CDR3 is TGTGCCAGCAGTTGGGACAGGGGGGGATCACCCCTCCACTTT.

This clonotype was observed a handful of times. Its ends do not fully match the called genes, so a read error is possible. The chain joins TRBV7-7 to TRBJ2-1; the D gene is possibly TRBD2 (5 bases). Germline V gene sequence: CDR1 SSHAT, CDR2 FNYEAQ (reference sequence). The length of the CDR3 is 15 residues. For the CDR3, the DNA is TGTGCTAGCAGCTTAGGCGGGTTCTCCTACAATGAGCAGTTCTTC. Amino acid sequence: CASSLGGFSYNEQFF.

This clonotype has just one count. The chain joins TRBV11-2 to TRBJ2-2; TRBD1 matches 7 bases. CDR3 length equals 16 residues. Germline lookup yields CDR1 SGHAT and CDR2 FQNNGV. With V trimmed by 5 bases and J by 3 bases, 9 bases remained unmatched. For the CDR3, the DNA is TGTGCCAGCAGCGGACTGGGACAGAGTTACACCGGGGAGCTGTTTTTT. This gives the protein CASSGLGQSYTGELFF.

This clonotype was counted a few times. CDR3 nucleotide sequence: TGTGCCAGCAGTTACGCGGGGGCGCGCACAGATACGCAGTATTTT. Translation: CASSYAGARTDTQYF. The V call is TRBV6-5, the J call TRBJ2-3, with a weak D call TRBD2 (7 bases). The CDR3 loop spans 15 amino acids. The ends were cut back, 2 bases at V and 1 base at J, with 10 bases in the middle. Germline assignment: CDR1 MNHEY and CDR2 SVGAGI.

The rearrangement joins TRBV2 to TRBJ1-1, with TRBD1 identical over 10 bases. The CDR3 has 16 amino acids. The J segment lost 0 bases and the V segment lost 2 bases, leaving 3 bases of the junction unmatched. Germline V CDR1 and CDR2: SNHLY, FYNNEI. In DNA form, the CDR3 reads TGTGCCAGCAGTGAATGGGACAGGGGAATGAACACTGAAGCTTTCTTT. This encodes CASSEWDRGMNTEAFF.

This clonotype was seen more than once but under ten times. This rearrangement joins TRBV12-5 to TRBJ1-1; D unclear. The CDR3 length is 13 residues. Germline-derived CDR1 and CDR2 are LGHNT and FRNRAP. Trimming pared 2 bases from V and 3 bases from J, leaving 7 bases between. In DNA, the CDR3 is TGTGCTAGTGGTTTGTTTGGGGACACTGAAGCTTTCTTT. It is translated as CASGLFGDTEAFF.

CDR3 protein: CASSQVTGVNIQYF. CDR3 DNA: TGCGCCAGCAGCCAAGTTACAGGGGTAAACATTCAGTACTTC. The rearrangement uses TRBV4-1 and TRBJ2-4; 7 bases agree with TRBD1. Germline assignment: CDR1 MGHRA and CDR2 YSYEKL. V lost 1 base, J lost 6 bases, and 3 bases stayed unmatched. The CDR3 sequence is 14 residues long.

The genes are TRBV6-5 and TRBJ1-1; D ambiguous. Trimming removed 4 bases from V and 7 bases from J, with 10 bases in between. Germline CDR1 MNHEY, CDR2 SVGAGI. The CDR3 is 12 amino acids. The CDR3 coding sequence is TGTGCCAGCAGTTCCTGGACGGATGAAGCTTTCTTT. Amino acid sequence: CASSSWTDEAFF.

This chain links TRBV6-2 or TRBV6-3 with TRBJ2-5; a weak D match, TRBD2 (5 bases). Germline V gene data show CDR1 as MNHEY and CDR2 as SVGEGT. This CDR3 comprises 14 residues. Trimming left V 2 bases short and J 3 bases short, with 10 bases between. CDR3 residues: CASSYDEGEETQYF. The CDR3 bases are TGTGCCAGCAGTTACGATGAGGGAGAAGAGACCCAGTACTTC.